This passage covers 20 T cell receptor beta chains from one sample sequenced in a study of T cell changes during pregnancy in multiple sclerosis. Sequenced by immunoSEQ multiplex PCR; TCRdb stores in-frame clones only, minus some. The sample has about 68,000 clones, more than 85% seen once; the top ten hold about 2.3%. The sample in question was peripheral blood, obtained in the first trimester of pregnancy. These receptors were taken from a female donor with multiple sclerosis, enrolled in a pregnancy study.

V gene TRBV5-1 combines with J gene TRBJ2-3; D ambiguous. This CDR3 is built from 13 residues. The germline V gene encodes CDR1 SGHRS and CDR2 YFSETQ. Deletions cut 0 bases from V and 5 bases from J, with 7 bases between. DNA of the CDR3: TGCGCCAGCAGCTTGGCCTCGGTAGATACGCAGTATTTT. Translating gives CASSLASVDTQYF.

The chain combines TRBV28 with TRBJ1-1; 8 bases agree with TRBD1. With 5 bases clipped from V and 3 bases from J, the junction kept 5 bases outside the gene matches. The V gene's germline CDR1 is MDHEN and CDR2 SYDVKM. The CDR3 has 14 amino acids. The CDR3 coding sequence is TGTGCCAGCAGTCCCTTACAGGGGGACACTGAAGCTTTCTTT. It yields the protein CASSPLQGDTEAFF.

The rearrangement joins TRBV19 to TRBJ2-2, with 8 bases that match TRBD2. V gave up 5 bases and J gave up 4 bases; unmatched junction bases: 9. Germline CDR1 and CDR2: LNHDA and SQIVND (reference sequence). This CDR3 has 16 residues. The DNA for the CDR3 is TGTGCCAGTAGTTATAGGCTAGCGGGTTCCACCGGGGAGCTGTTTTTT. As protein: CASSYRLAGSTGELFF.

CDR3 protein: CATEQGPNYGYTF. CDR3 bases: TGTGCCACCGAACAGGGGCCTAACTATGGCTACACCTTC. The chain recombines TRBV19 with TRBJ1-2; 7 nucleotides align to TRBD1. CDR1 and CDR2 from the germline V gene are LNHDA and SQIVND (reference sequence). Trimming took 10 bases from V and 0 from J; bases not matched to a gene: 5. The CDR3 has 13 residues.

This chain links TRBV14 with TRBJ1-1, with 9 positions matching TRBD1. The V gene end was trimmed by 3 bases and the J gene end by 6 bases; junction bases not matched to a gene: 8. Germline CDR1 reads SGHDN; CDR2 reads FVKESK. CDR3 size: 15 residues. DNA for the CDR3: TGTGCCAGCAGCCATCCAGGACAGGGGTATCCTGAAGCTTTCTTT. Amino acids: CASSHPGQGYPEAFF.

The rearrangement uses TRBV9 and TRBJ2-7, with no clear D. V dropped 3 bases and J dropped 7 bases, with 5 bases sitting between them. This CDR3 comprises 10 residues. CDR1 is SGDLS, CDR2 YYNGEE, per germline. CDR3 residues: CASSEREQYF. The CDR3 nucleotides read TGTGCCAGCAGCGAGAGGGAGCAGTACTTC. Complete variable domain (other parts from reference TRBV9 and TRBJ2-7): DSGVTQTPKHLITATGQRVTLRCSPRSGDLSVYWYQQSLDQGLQFLIQYYNGEERAKGNILERFSAQQFPDLHSELNLSSLELGDSALYFCASSEREQYFGPGTRLTVT.

The chain couples TRBV30 to TRBJ1-4; a possible D gene is TRBD1 (5 bases). The V gene's germline CDR1 is GTSNPN and CDR2 SVGIG (reference sequence). V lost 2 bases to trimming and J lost 7 bases, with 23 bases between them. The CDR3 length is 17 residues. CDR3 nucleotide sequence: TGTGCCTGGAGTAAGGCCGGGACGGACCACGGGGGTGAAAAACTGTTTTTT. Translation gives CAWSKAGTDHGGEKLFF.

This clone has a single count. The V and J genes are TRBV5-4 and TRBJ2-7, with TRBD1 identical over 8 bases. After removal of 4 bases from V and 10 bases from J, the junction contained 7 bases not matched to a gene. This CDR3 comprises 12 residues. Germline V CDR1 and CDR2: SGHNT, YYREEE (reference sequence). The CDR3 nucleotides are TGTGCCAGCAGCCCTAGACAGGGGAGCCAGTACTTC. This gives the protein CASSPRQGSQYF.

This clone was counted ten times or more. The chain uses TRBV2 and TRBJ1-5; weak D call: TRBD1 (5 bases). V was shortened by 4 bases and J by 4 bases, with 14 bases between the two germline ends. The germline V gene encodes CDR1 SNHLY and CDR2 FYNNEI. The CDR3 spans 15 residues. The chain's CDR3 is CASSGSLGGNQPQHF. CDR3 in DNA: TGTGCCAGCAGTGGATCTTTGGGGGGTAATCAGCCCCAGCATTTT.

This chain links TRBV6-5 with TRBJ1-2; D might be TRBD1 (6 bases). Trimming removed 7 bases at V and 7 bases at J, with 16 bases between. This CDR3 contains 13 residues. The germline CDR1 and CDR2 sequences are MNHEY and SVGAGI. This CDR3 is CASTYTGFSGYTF. In DNA, the CDR3 is TGTGCCAGCACGTATACAGGGTTCTCTGGCTACACCTTC.

This chain connects TRBV9 to TRBJ2-1, with TRBD2 matching 8 bases. The trim removed 3 bases at V and 11 bases at J, leaving 13 bases unmatched. This CDR3 has 15 residues. Germline CDR1 is SGDLS and CDR2 is YYNGEE. CDR3 residues: CASSATVRGGGQQFF. The CDR3 bases are TGTGCCAGCAGCGCGACCGTCCGGGGGGGAGGCCAGCAGTTCTTC.

V is TRBV5-1 and J is TRBJ2-5; TRBD2 matches at 10 bases. Trimming cost V 4 bases and J 0 bases; bases outside gene matches: 6. The CDR3 contains 16 residues. Germline V gives CDR1 SGHRS, CDR2 YFSETQ. CDR3 loop: CASSSSGRTYQETQYF. In DNA form, the CDR3 reads TGCGCCAGCAGCAGTAGCGGGAGGACGTACCAAGAGACCCAGTACTTC. Using reference TRBV5-1 and TRBJ2-5 for the parts outside the CDR3, the full variable domain is KAGVTQTPRYLIKTRGQQVTLSCSPISGHRSVSWYQQTPGQGLQFLFEYFSETQRNKGNFPGRFSGRQFSNSRSEMNVSTLELGDSALYLCASSSSGRTYQETQYFGPGTRLLVL.

The chain uses TRBV30 and TRBJ1-4, with TRBD1 identical over 8 bases. The CDR3 is 15 residues long. Looked up from germline, CDR1 is GTSNPN and CDR2 is SVGIG (reference sequence). Losses at the gene ends were 3 bases for V and 5 bases for J; bases not matched to a gene: 8. CDR3 loop: CAWSEPDRGNEKLFF. CDR3 DNA: TGTGCCTGGAGCGAACCCGACAGGGGAAATGAAAAACTGTTTTTT. The variable domain in full, completed from reference TRBV30 and TRBJ1-4, reads SQTIHQWPATLVQPVGSPLSLECTVEGTSNPNLYWYRQAAGRGLQLLFYSVGIGQISSEVPQNLSASRPQDRQFILSSKKLLLSDSGFYLCAWSEPDRGNEKLFFGSGTQLSVL.

This chain uses TRBV4-1 with TRBJ1-2; 7 positions match TRBD1. Trimming removed 3 bases from V and 7 bases from J; junction bases left unmatched: 8. The CDR3 runs to 14 residues. Per the germline V gene, CDR1 is MGHRA and CDR2 is YSYEKL. The CDR3 loop reads CASSQVQGMGGYTF. The CDR3 DNA is TGCGCCAGCAGCCAGGTACAGGGGATGGGTGGCTACACCTTC.

The chain is built from TRBV5-1 and TRBJ1-3, with 7 bases aligning to TRBD1. Germline CDR1 reads SGHRS; CDR2 reads YFSETQ. V was clipped by 4 bases and J by 0 bases; unmatched bases: 7. There are 16 residues in the CDR3. CDR3 DNA: TGCGCCAGCAGCGGGGGACAGCGAGTCTCTGGAAACACCATATATTTT. As protein: CASSGGQRVSGNTIYF. The full variable domain, with the rest looked up from reference TRBV5-1 and TRBJ1-3, is KAGVTQTPRYLIKTRGQQVTLSCSPISGHRSVSWYQQTPGQGLQFLFEYFSETQRNKGNFPGRFSGRQFSNSRSEMNVSTLELGDSALYLCASSGGQRVSGNTIYFGEGSWLTVV.

In DNA, the CDR3 is TGTGCCAGCAGTCCCGAGTCATCCCGATATGGCTACACCTTC. Its protein product is CASSPESSRYGYTF. This sequence joins TRBV7-9 and TRBJ1-2; D remains ambiguous. V shed 6 bases and J shed 5 bases, with 16 bases lying between them. The CDR3 totals 14 residues. Germline V gives CDR1 SEHNR, CDR2 FQNEAQ (reference sequence).

Only one count was recorded for this clone. This chain connects TRBV18 to TRBJ2-2; D is undetermined. This CDR3 is built from 16 residues. Germline V gene sequence: CDR1 KGHSH, CDR2 LQKENI. V shed 0 bases and J shed 4 bases, with 12 bases lying between them. DNA of the CDR3: TGTGCCAGCTCACCACCGTCACAGTTGACCACCGGGGAGCTGTTTTTT. This codes for CASSPPSQLTTGELFF.

The chain combines TRBV10-3 with TRBJ1-2, with D possibly matching TRBD1 (6 bases). Germline-derived CDR1 and CDR2 are ENHRY and SYGVKD. The length of the CDR3 is 14 residues. Trimming pared 7 bases from V and 2 bases from J, leaving 14 bases between. Here the CDR3 DNA reads TGTGCCATCAAACAGACAGGAGAAAACTATGGCTACACCTTC. This encodes CAIKQTGENYGYTF.

This sequence joins TRBV27 and TRBJ1-6; D perhaps matches TRBD1 (6 bases). Germline V lookup: CDR1 MNHEY, CDR2 SMNVEV (reference sequence). V was clipped by 3 bases and J by 10 bases, with 13 bases between them. CDR3 length equals 14 residues. This CDR3 is CASSFLARGSPLHF. The CDR3 bases are TGTGCCAGCAGTTTCCTTGCCAGGGGCTCACCCCTCCACTTT.

The rearrangement joins TRBV13 to TRBJ2-3, with D possibly TRBD1 on 6 matching bases. Per germline, CDR1 PRHDT and CDR2 FYEKMQ (reference sequence). The CDR3 length is 15 residues. Trimming pared 3 bases from V and 2 bases from J, leaving 12 bases between. CDR3: CASSLGHSFTDTQYF. CDR3 bases: TGTGCCAGCAGCTTGGGACATTCTTTCACAGATACGCAGTATTTT. Looking up the rest from reference TRBV13 and TRBJ2-3 gives the full variable domain: AAGVIQSPRHLIKEKRETATLKCYPIPRHDTVYWYQQGPGQDPQFLISFYEKMQSDKGSIPDRFSAQQFSDYHSELNMSSLELGDSALYFCASSLGHSFTDTQYFGPGTRLTVL.